Listed here is a single T cell receptor (beta chain). Its antigen is as yet unknown. This sample is drawn from a study of cytomegalovirus exposure and HLA in healthy donors. Study-wide results and caveats: Associated with HLA alleles at 0.05 false discovery rate in a later analysis were 17,000 or so TCR beta sequences. Presence/absence analyses took donor sequencing depth as roughly uniform. Indistinguishable V segments, including TRBV6-2 and TRBV6-3, were excluded. The study recorded 150 to 200 TCR beta chains that were cytomegalovirus-associated.

The PCR used 60 Vbeta and 13 Jbeta primers. TCRdb's copy holds only in-frame clones and misses some; the assay was immunoSEQ multiplex PCR. The sample lists some 67,000 clones, 75% seen once, with about 8.3% in the top ten. The J segment lost 1 base and the V segment lost 5 bases, leaving 5 bases of the junction unmatched. CDR3 length: 16 amino acids. Germline lookup yields CDR1 LGHNA and CDR2 YNFKEQ. The source material was PBMCs. This sequence originates from a man between 60 and 70 years old in good health and CMV-seropositive. This chain joins TRBV4-2 and TRBJ2-1; 10 nucleotides align to TRBD2. The CDR3 is CASSSISGRSYNEQFF. The CDR3 DNA follows: TGTGCCAGCAGCTCAATTAGCGGGAGGTCCTACAATGAGCAGTTCTTC.